The following is a TCR beta chain sequence with its context. Germline and junction disagree at one end, which may indicate a read error. The CDR3 extends over 15 amino acids. The germline V gene has CDR1 LNHDA and CDR2 SQIVND (reference sequence). As handled by the study authors: Counts of nucleated cells, estimated from reference gene primer amplification, were obtained. Profiling relied on immunoSEQ multiplex PCR, and the TCRdb table lists in-frame clones only, not all of them. V, J and clone size reflect that table, while D and trimming were determined from the DNA. The table has approximately 30,000 clones, roughly 88% seen once. These data originate in a study of blood T cell repertoires in COVID-19. Study context: Nucleic acid was either cDNA or gDNA, and it came from T cells, B-cell-depleted T cells, or PBMCs.

The TCR sequence derives from a man between 65 and 85 years old with active or convalescent COVID-19. The specimen was peripheral blood. The chain has TRBV19 and TRBJ1-2; 7 bases are shared with TRBD1. In DNA form, the CDR3 reads TGTGCCAGTAGGGTCGGACAGGCTAGCTATTATGGCTTCACCTTC. Its translation: CASRVGQASYYGFTF.